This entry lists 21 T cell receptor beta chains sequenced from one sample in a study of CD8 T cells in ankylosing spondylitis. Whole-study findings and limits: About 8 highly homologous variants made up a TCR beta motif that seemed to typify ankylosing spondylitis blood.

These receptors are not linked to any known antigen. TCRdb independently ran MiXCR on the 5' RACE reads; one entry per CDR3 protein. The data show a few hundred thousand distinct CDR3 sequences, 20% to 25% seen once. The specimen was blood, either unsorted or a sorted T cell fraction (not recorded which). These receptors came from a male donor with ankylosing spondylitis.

Here the CDR3 reads CASSLRRESPQYF. DNA for the CDR3: TGTGCCAGCAGTTTGAGGCGGGAGTCCCCGCAGTACTTC. The chain joins TRBV12-3 or TRBV12-4 to TRBJ2-7, with 7 bases matching TRBD2. The length of the CDR3 is 13 residues. Germline trimming cut 3 bases from V and 9 bases from J; bases unmatched to any gene: 8.

The CDR3 nucleotides are TGTGCCAGCAGTTTAGCGGGACGGAATTCACCCCTCCACTTT. Its protein is CASSLAGRNSPLHF. This chain links TRBV12-3 or TRBV12-4 with TRBJ1-6, with D maybe TRBD1 (5 bases). Trimming left V 0 bases short and J 7 bases short, with 7 bases between. This CDR3 is 14 amino acids long.

The CDR3 DNA reads TGTGCCAGCAGCTTAGGGCAGCAGAGGTACGAGCAGTACTTC. It encodes CASSLGQQRYEQYF. This rearrangement joins TRBV7-9 to TRBJ2-7; D gene uncertain. The CDR3 length is 14 residues. CDR1 SEHNR and CDR2 FQNEAQ come from the germline V gene (reference sequence). Trimming removed 1 base at V and 4 bases at J, with 11 bases between. The full variable domain, with the rest looked up from reference TRBV7-9 and TRBJ2-7, is DTGVSQNPRHKITKRGQNVTFRCDPISEHNRLYWYRQTLGQGPEFLTYFQNEAQLEKSRLLSDRFSAERPKGSFSTLEIQRTEQGDSAMYLCASSLGQQRYEQYFGPGTRLTVT.

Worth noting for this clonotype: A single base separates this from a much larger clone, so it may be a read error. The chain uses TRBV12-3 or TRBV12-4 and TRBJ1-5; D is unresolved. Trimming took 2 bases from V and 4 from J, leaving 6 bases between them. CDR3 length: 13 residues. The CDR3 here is CASSLTENQPQHF. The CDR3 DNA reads TGTGCCAGCAGTTTAACAGAGAATCAGCCCCAGCATTTT.

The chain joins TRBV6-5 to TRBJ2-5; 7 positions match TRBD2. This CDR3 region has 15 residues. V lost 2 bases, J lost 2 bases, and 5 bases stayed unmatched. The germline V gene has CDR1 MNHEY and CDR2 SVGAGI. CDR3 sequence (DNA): TGTGCCAGCAGTTACATGCGGGGGTTTCAAGAGACCCAGTACTTC. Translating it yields CASSYMRGFQETQYF.

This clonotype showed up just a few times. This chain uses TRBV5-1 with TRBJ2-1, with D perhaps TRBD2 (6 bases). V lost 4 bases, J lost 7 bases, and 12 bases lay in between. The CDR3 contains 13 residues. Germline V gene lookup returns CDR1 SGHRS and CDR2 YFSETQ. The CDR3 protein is CASSPPGENEQFF. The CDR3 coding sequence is TGCGCCAGCAGCCCTCCGGGAGAAAATGAGCAGTTCTTC.

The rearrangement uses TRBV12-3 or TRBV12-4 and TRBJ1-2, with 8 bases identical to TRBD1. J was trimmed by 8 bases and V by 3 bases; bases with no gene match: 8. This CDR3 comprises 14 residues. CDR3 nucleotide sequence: TGTGCCAGCAGTTTCCGGACAGGGCAGAGAGGCTACACCTTC. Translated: CASSFRTGQRGYTF.

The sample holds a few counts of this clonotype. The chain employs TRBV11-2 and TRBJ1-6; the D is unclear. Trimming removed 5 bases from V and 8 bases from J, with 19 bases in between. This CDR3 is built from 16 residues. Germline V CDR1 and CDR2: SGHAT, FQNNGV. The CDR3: CASSPQVRTRDSPLHF. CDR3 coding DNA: TGTGCCAGCAGCCCGCAGGTCCGGACGAGGGATTCACCCCTCCACTTT.

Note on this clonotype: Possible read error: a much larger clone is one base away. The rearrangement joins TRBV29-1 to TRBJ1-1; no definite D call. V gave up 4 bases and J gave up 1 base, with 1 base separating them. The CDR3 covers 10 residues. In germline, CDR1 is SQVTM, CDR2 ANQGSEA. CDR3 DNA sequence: TGCAGCGTTGGGAACACTGAAGCTTTCTTT. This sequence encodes CSVGNTEAFF. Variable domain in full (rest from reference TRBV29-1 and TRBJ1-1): SAVISQKPSRDICQRGTSLTIQCQVDSQVTMMFWYRQQPGQSLTLIATANQGSEATYESGFVIDKFPISRPNLTFSTLTVSNMSPEDSSIYLCSVGNTEAFFGQGTRLTVV.

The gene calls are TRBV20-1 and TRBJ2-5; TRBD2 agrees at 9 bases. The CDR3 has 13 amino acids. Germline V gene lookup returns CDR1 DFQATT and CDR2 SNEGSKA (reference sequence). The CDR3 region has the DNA TGCAGGGTCCCGGGACTAGCTGAGGTGACCCAGTACTTC. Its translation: CRVPGLAEVTQYF.

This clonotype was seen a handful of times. In DNA form, the CDR3 reads TGCAGCATGGACAGGCCCCTCGAGCAGTTCTTC. Residues: CSMDRPLEQFF. The V gene is TRBV20-1, the J gene TRBJ2-1; the match to TRBD1 covers 7 bases. This CDR3 is 11 amino acids long. CDR1 DFQATT and CDR2 SNEGSKA come from the germline V gene (reference sequence).

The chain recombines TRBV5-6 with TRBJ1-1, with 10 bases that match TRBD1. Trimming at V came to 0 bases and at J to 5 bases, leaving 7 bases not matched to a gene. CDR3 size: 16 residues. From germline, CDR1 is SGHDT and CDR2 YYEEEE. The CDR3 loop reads CASSLVTGGSRTEAFF. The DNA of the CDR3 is TGTGCCAGCAGCTTGGTGACAGGGGGCTCGCGAACTGAAGCTTTCTTT.

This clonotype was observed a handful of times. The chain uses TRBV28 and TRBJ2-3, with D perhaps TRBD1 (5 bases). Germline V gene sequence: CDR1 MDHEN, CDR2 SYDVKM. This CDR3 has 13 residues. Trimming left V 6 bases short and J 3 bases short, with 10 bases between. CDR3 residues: CASRKPGTDTQYF. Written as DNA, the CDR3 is TGTGCCAGCAGAAAACCAGGGACAGATACGCAGTATTTT.

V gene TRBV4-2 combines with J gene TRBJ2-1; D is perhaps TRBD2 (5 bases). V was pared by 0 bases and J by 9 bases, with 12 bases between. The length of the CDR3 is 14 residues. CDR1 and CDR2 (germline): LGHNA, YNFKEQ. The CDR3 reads CASSQDRGLTEQFF. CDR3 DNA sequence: TGTGCCAGCAGCCAAGATCGAGGACTTACTGAGCAGTTCTTC.

Here the CDR3 DNA reads TGTGCCAGCAGTTTATACCCGCCCGGACAGGGCATCCACGAGCAGTACTTC. Translated, it gives CASSLYPPGQGIHEQYF. This chain connects TRBV6-5 to TRBJ2-7, with 8 nucleotides matching TRBD1. The CDR3 loop spans 17 amino acids. V trimming: 4 bases; J trimming: 5 bases; junction bases outside the gene matches: 16. In germline, CDR1 is MNHEY, CDR2 SVGAGI.

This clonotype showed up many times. CDR3 sequence reads: CSVGQTNNEQFF. The CDR3 region has the DNA TGCAGCGTTGGACAGACAAACAATGAGCAGTTCTTC. The chain combines TRBV29-1 with TRBJ2-1, with D possibly matching TRBD1 (5 bases). Trimming took 4 bases from V and 5 from J, leaving 9 bases between them. The CDR3 contains 12 residues. The germline V gene has CDR1 SQVTM and CDR2 ANQGSEA.

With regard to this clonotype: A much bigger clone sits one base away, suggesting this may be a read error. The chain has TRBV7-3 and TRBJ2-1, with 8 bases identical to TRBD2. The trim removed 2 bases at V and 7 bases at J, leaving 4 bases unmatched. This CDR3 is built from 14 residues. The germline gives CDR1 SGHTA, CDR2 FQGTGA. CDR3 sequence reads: CASSLSGGGNEQFF. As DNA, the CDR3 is TGTGCCAGCAGCTTATCCGGGGGGGGGAATGAGCAGTTCTTC.

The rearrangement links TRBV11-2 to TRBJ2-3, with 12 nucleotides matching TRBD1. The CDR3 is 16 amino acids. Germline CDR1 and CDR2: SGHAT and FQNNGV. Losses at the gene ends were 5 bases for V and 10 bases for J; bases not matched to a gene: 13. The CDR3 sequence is CASSPPGQGALHAQYF. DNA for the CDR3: TGTGCCAGCAGCCCACCGGGACAGGGGGCCCTTCATGCGCAGTATTTT.

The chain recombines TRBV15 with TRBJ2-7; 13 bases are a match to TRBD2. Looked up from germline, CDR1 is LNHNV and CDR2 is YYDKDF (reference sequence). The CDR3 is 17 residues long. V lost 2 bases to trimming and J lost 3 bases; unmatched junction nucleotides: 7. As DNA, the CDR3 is TGTGCCACCAGCAGACGAACTAGCGGGAGGGCCTTCTACGAGCAGTACTTC. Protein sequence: CATSRRTSGRAFYEQYF. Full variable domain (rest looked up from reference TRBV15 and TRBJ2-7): DAMVIQNPRYQVTQFGKPVTLSCSQTLNHNVMYWYQQKSSQAPKLLFHYYDKDFNNEADTPDNFQSRRPNTSFCFLDIRSPGLGDTAMYLCATSRRTSGRAFYEQYFGPGTRLTVT.

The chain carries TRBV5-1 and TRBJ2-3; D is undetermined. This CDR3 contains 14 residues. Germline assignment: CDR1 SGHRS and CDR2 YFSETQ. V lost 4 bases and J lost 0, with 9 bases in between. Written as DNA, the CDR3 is TGCGCCAGCAGCGGCGGAACTAGCACAGATACGCAGTATTTT. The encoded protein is CASSGGTSTDTQYF.

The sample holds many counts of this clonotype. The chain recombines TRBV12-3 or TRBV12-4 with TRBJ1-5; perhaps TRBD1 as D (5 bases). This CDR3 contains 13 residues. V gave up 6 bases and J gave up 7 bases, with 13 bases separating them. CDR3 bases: TGTGCCAGCAGGCGCGGCCGGGGGCAGCCCCAGCATTTT. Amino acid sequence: CASRRGRGQPQHF.